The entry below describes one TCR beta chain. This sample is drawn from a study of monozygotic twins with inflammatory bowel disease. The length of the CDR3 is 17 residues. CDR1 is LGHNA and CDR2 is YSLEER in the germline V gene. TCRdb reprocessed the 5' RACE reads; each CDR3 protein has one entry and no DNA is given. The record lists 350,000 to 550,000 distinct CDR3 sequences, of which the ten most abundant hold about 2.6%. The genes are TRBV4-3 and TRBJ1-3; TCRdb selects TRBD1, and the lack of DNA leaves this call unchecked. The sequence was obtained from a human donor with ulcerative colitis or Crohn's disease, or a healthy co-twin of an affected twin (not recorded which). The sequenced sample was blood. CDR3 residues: CASSQDKTGPTGNTIYF.